The 25 T cell receptor beta chains below were found in one sample sequenced in a study of blood T cell repertoires in COVID-19. Clones were read by immunoSEQ multiplex PCR, and TCRdb kept only the in-frame ones, dropping some. The sample consists of about 170,000 clones, around 87% of them appearing once. The sample taken for sequencing was peripheral blood. Receptors originate from a young man with active or convalescent COVID-19.

This sequence joins TRBV25-1 and TRBJ1-3, with D unclear. Looked up from germline, CDR1 is MGHDK and CDR2 is SYGVNS. This CDR3 region has 13 residues. The V end lost 5 bases, the J end lost 0 bases, and 5 bases lay between the germline ends. CDR3 sequence (DNA): TGTGCCAGCAGTAAAGCCTCTGGAAACACCATATATTTT. Its protein product is CASSKASGNTIYF.

The CDR3, as DNA: TGTGCCAGCAGCACTCCGAGTTCGAGAGGGGAGCTGTTTTTT. This gives the protein CASSTPSSRGELFF. The J gene is TRBJ2-2, the V gene TRBV11-3; D uncertain. The length of the CDR3 is 14 residues. Germline V gives CDR1 SGHNT, CDR2 YENEEA. V gave up 5 bases and J gave up 8 bases, with 15 bases separating them.

In this sample, this clone turned up once. The V call is TRBV28, the J call TRBJ2-4; D is perhaps TRBD1 (6 bases). Trimming pared 6 bases from V and 4 bases from J, leaving 16 bases between. Germline lookup yields CDR1 MDHEN and CDR2 SYDVKM. The CDR3 contains 15 residues. CDR3 DNA: TGTGCCAGCAGCTATTCGTTGACAGGAAAAAACATTCAGTACTTC. Translating gives CASSYSLTGKNIQYF.

This clone was recorded a few times. The rearrangement joins TRBV28 to TRBJ1-4; D remains unclear. CDR1 and CDR2 (germline): MDHEN, SYDVKM. The CDR3 totals 15 residues. Trimming left V 2 bases short and J 5 bases short, with 12 bases between. In DNA form, the CDR3 reads TGTGCCAGCAGTTTAGAAGGCAGGCCGAATGAAAAACTGTTTTTT. Its translation: CASSLEGRPNEKLFF.

The chain uses TRBV7-6 and TRBJ2-3; no clear D. From germline, CDR1 is SGHVS and CDR2 FNYEAQ. Trimming removed 5 bases at V and 4 bases at J, with 10 bases between. The CDR3 is 13 residues long. CDR3 sequence: CASSGPNPDTQYF. Here the CDR3 DNA reads TGTGCCAGCAGCGGGCCAAACCCAGATACGCAGTATTTT.

This chain uses TRBV18 with TRBJ2-7; 12 nucleotides match TRBD1. The CDR3 has 14 residues. CDR1 and CDR2 (germline): KGHSH, LQKENI. J lost 7 bases, V lost 6 bases, and 7 bases had no gene match. CDR3 nucleotide sequence: TGTGCCAGCTCGGCCGGGACAGGGGGCTGGGAGCAGTACTTC. Translating gives CASSAGTGGWEQYF.

The chain combines TRBV9 with TRBJ2-6; 11 bases are shared with TRBD2. The length of the CDR3 is 18 residues. The trim removed 4 bases at V and 3 bases at J, leaving 9 bases unmatched. Germline CDR1 and CDR2: SGDLS and YYNGEE. The CDR3 DNA reads TGTGCCAGCAGCATACGGACTAGCGGGTCCGTTGGGGCCAACGTCCTGACTTTC. Its translation: CASSIRTSGSVGANVLTF. Supplemented by reference TRBV9 and TRBJ2-6, the full variable domain reads DSGVTQTPKHLITATGQRVTLRCSPRSGDLSVYWYQQSLDQGLQFLIQYYNGEERAKGNILERFSAQQFPDLHSELNLSSLELGDSALYFCASSIRTSGSVGANVLTFGAGSRLTVL.

The V and J genes are TRBV7-9 and TRBJ1-4, with TRBD1 identical over 7 bases. This CDR3 has 16 amino acids. The V gene's germline CDR1 is SEHNR and CDR2 FQNEAQ (reference sequence). After removal of 0 bases from V and 7 bases from J, the junction contained 8 bases not matched to a gene. The chain's CDR3 is CASSLATGVWGEKLFF. The DNA of the CDR3 is TGTGCCAGCAGCTTAGCAACAGGGGTGTGGGGTGAAAAACTGTTTTTT.

This clone has just one count. The rearrangement links TRBV12-3 or TRBV12-4 to TRBJ2-1, with a weak D call TRBD1 (6 bases). The V end was cut by 5 bases, the J end by 9 bases, with 11 bases between. CDR3 size: 12 residues. In nucleotides, the CDR3 is TGTGCCAGCAGTCCCCAGGGGATTGAGCAGTTCTTC. Encoded protein: CASSPQGIEQFF.

V usage is TRBV19 and J usage is TRBJ2-6, with TRBD1 matching 9 bases. The CDR3 is 19 amino acids. The J segment lost 2 bases and the V segment lost 6 bases, leaving 14 bases of the junction unmatched. Germline CDR1 is LNHDA and CDR2 is SQIVND (reference sequence). Here the CDR3 reads CASRKLKPGQGTGANVLTF. In DNA form, the CDR3 reads TGTGCCAGTAGAAAACTTAAACCGGGACAGGGAACTGGGGCCAACGTCCTGACTTTC.

This clone has just a few counts. The chain couples TRBV3-1 (or the pseudogene TRBV3-2) to TRBJ1-4; possible D gene TRBD1, 6 bases. From germline, CDR1 is LGHDT and CDR2 YNNKEL (reference sequence). This CDR3 has 15 residues. The V gene lost 4 bases and the J gene lost 8 bases, with 17 bases spanning the gap. The CDR3 coding sequence is TGTGCCAGCAGCCCCTACAGGGAGGGGTGGGAAAAACTGTTTTTT. Its translation: CASSPYREGWEKLFF.

The rearrangement links TRBV14 to TRBJ2-7; 7 bases fit TRBD1. The germline gives CDR1 SGHDN, CDR2 FVKESK. V shed 3 bases and J 1 base; nucleotides not matched to a gene: 6. The CDR3 has 15 residues. CDR3 coding DNA: TGTGCCAGCAGCCAGTCAGGGACAGCTTCCTACGAGCAGTACTTC. It is translated as CASSQSGTASYEQYF.

The chain has TRBV19 and TRBJ1-2, with D maybe TRBD1 (5 bases). Trimming pared 3 bases from V and 4 bases from J, leaving 18 bases between. The CDR3 runs to 16 residues. Germline-derived CDR1 and CDR2 are LNHDA and SQIVND (reference sequence). CDR3 nucleotide sequence: TGTGCCAGTAGTATTGACAGAACACCCGTTCCCTATGGCTACACCTTC. Protein product: CASSIDRTPVPYGYTF.

The chain couples TRBV6-4 to TRBJ2-1; 7 bases align to TRBD2. This CDR3 has 16 residues. The germline gives CDR1 MRHNA, CDR2 SNTAGT. V shed 7 bases and J 1 base; nucleotides not matched to a gene: 10. The CDR3 nucleotides are TGTGCCAGCACCCCTGTCCCGGGGGGATCCTACAATGAGCAGTTCTTC. Its protein is CASTPVPGGSYNEQFF.

The chain couples TRBV11-2 to TRBJ2-1, with a weak D call TRBD1 (6 bases). The CDR3 is 13 residues long. Germline assignment: CDR1 SGHAT and CDR2 FQNNGV. V was trimmed by 6 bases and J by 3 bases, leaving 9 bases between them. The CDR3 loop is CASREGGYNEQFF. CDR3 nucleotides: TGTGCCAGCAGAGAAGGGGGCTACAATGAGCAGTTCTTC.

The chain links TRBV7-9 to TRBJ1-4; D not resolved. Germline V gives CDR1 SEHNR, CDR2 FQNEAQ (reference sequence). Between the trimmed V and J ends, which lost 4 bases and 0 bases, there was a span of 9 bases. This CDR3 spans 15 amino acids. The CDR3 is CASSYYTPTNEKLFF. The CDR3 nucleotides read TGTGCCAGCAGCTATTACACCCCAACTAATGAAAAACTGTTTTTT.

The chain couples TRBV7-8 to TRBJ1-1; D gene ambiguous. Germline CDR1 and CDR2: SGHVS and FQNEAQ. The CDR3 covers 15 residues. The V gene lost 2 bases and the J gene lost 1 base, with 11 bases spanning the gap. The CDR3 DNA sequence: TGTGCCAGCAGCTTAAGAGGATTGGGGAACACTGAAGCTTTCTTT. The encoded protein is CASSLRGLGNTEAFF.

The gene calls are TRBV24-1 and TRBJ2-1, with a weak D call TRBD1 (5 bases). The germline CDR1 and CDR2 sequences are KGHDR and SFDVKD. CDR3 length: 16 residues. V shed 3 bases and J shed 2 bases, with 13 bases lying between them. CDR3 nucleotides: TGTGCCACCAGTGATGCAGGGCGAAATACCTACAATGAGCAGTTCTTC. Translated: CATSDAGRNTYNEQFF.

This chain's CDR3 is CASSQDREGKGGNTIYF. Here the CDR3 DNA reads TGCGCCAGCAGCCAAGATAGGGAGGGGAAAGGTGGAAACACCATATATTTT. V and J are TRBV4-1 and TRBJ1-3; weak D call: TRBD1 (5 bases). Trimming took 0 bases from V and 3 from J, leaving 15 bases between them. CDR1 and CDR2 from the germline V gene are MGHRA and YSYEKL. CDR3 length: 17 residues.

The gene calls are TRBV5-1 and TRBJ2-7, with TRBD2 matching 12 bases. The CDR3 loop spans 14 amino acids. The germline V gene encodes CDR1 SGHRS and CDR2 YFSETQ. The trim removed 5 bases at V and 4 bases at J, leaving 4 bases unmatched. The CDR3 bases are TGCGCCAGCAGACCGACTAGCGGGAGTTACGAGCAGTACTTC. It encodes CASRPTSGSYEQYF.

This clone occurred once. The chain couples TRBV27 to TRBJ1-6; 9 nucleotides align to TRBD1. J lost 0 bases, V lost 7 bases, and 10 bases had no gene match. CDR1 is MNHEY and CDR2 is SMNVEV in the germline V gene (reference sequence). The CDR3 length is 18 residues. Here the CDR3 reads CASNSLGTGSSYNSPLHF. Written as DNA, the CDR3 is TGTGCCAGCAATTCTCTCGGGACAGGGAGCTCCTATAATTCACCCCTCCACTTT.

The V gene is TRBV10-3, the J gene TRBJ2-3, with D perhaps matching TRBD1 (6 bases). Trimming took off 11 bases at V and 7 bases at J, with 22 bases between the two ends. Germline-derived CDR1 and CDR2 are ENHRY and SYGVKD. The CDR3 sequence is 14 residues long. CDR3 region: CASVENRGMNTQYF. CDR3 coding DNA: TGTGCCTCCGTAGAAAATAGGGGGATGAATACGCAGTATTTT.

The chain couples TRBV5-1 to TRBJ2-5, with 9 bases fitting TRBD1. CDR1 and CDR2 (germline): SGHRS, YFSETQ. Trimming cost V 1 base and J 2 bases; bases outside gene matches: 6. The CDR3 extends over 16 amino acids. CDR3 DNA: TGCGCCAGCAGCTTGATGGACAGGGGATTTCAAGAGACCCAGTACTTC. Its translation: CASSLMDRGFQETQYF.

This chain connects TRBV7-4 to TRBJ1-4; perhaps TRBD1 as D (6 bases). This CDR3 contains 20 residues. V was clipped by 5 bases and J by 0 bases, with 25 bases between them. CDR1 and CDR2 from the germline V gene are SGHVT and SQSDAQ. The chain's CDR3 is CASSQDSFKTSLATNEKLFF. CDR3 nucleotide sequence: TGTGCCAGCAGCCAGGACAGTTTTAAAACCTCACTTGCAACTAATGAAAAACTGTTTTTT.

A few counts support this clone. The V and J genes are TRBV14 and TRBJ1-1, with 8 bases fitting TRBD1. CDR3 length: 13 residues. With 6 bases clipped from V and 7 bases from J, the junction kept 7 bases outside the gene matches. CDR1 and CDR2 from the germline V gene are SGHDN and FVKESK. Here the CDR3 reads CASSLRQGREAFF. CDR3 nucleotides: TGTGCCAGCAGTCTGAGACAGGGGCGTGAAGCTTTCTTT.